This T cell receptor beta chain came from a study of untreated major depressive disorder. Study observations and caveats: TRBV05-01 (Vbeta 5.1) usage was higher in CD4+ T cells of depressed patients than controls.

DSM-IV major depressive disorder patients had Hamilton Rating Scale scores of 18 or more. Patients had taken no psychiatric medication, including antidepressants, for at least 8 weeks before enrollment. Enrichment usually gave 85% to 95% pure CD4+ T cells. Notes on this clone: As yet, its antigen is unknown.

TCRdb keeps only in-frame clones here, not all; method: immunoSEQ multiplex PCR. The data contain approximately 20,000 clones, more than 85% of them singletons. V shed 3 bases and J shed 5 bases, with 5 bases lying between them. Germline loops: CDR1 WSHSY, CDR2 SAAADI. The CDR3 is 12 amino acids. The source is a woman aged 40 to 49 with major depressive disorder. J is TRBJ1-3 and V is TRBV10-2; no definite D call. Sequences were obtained from CD4+ T cells from PBMCs. The DNA of the CDR3 is TGCGCCAGCAGTGACGTCCGAAACACCATATATTTT. Translating gives CASSDVRNTIYF.